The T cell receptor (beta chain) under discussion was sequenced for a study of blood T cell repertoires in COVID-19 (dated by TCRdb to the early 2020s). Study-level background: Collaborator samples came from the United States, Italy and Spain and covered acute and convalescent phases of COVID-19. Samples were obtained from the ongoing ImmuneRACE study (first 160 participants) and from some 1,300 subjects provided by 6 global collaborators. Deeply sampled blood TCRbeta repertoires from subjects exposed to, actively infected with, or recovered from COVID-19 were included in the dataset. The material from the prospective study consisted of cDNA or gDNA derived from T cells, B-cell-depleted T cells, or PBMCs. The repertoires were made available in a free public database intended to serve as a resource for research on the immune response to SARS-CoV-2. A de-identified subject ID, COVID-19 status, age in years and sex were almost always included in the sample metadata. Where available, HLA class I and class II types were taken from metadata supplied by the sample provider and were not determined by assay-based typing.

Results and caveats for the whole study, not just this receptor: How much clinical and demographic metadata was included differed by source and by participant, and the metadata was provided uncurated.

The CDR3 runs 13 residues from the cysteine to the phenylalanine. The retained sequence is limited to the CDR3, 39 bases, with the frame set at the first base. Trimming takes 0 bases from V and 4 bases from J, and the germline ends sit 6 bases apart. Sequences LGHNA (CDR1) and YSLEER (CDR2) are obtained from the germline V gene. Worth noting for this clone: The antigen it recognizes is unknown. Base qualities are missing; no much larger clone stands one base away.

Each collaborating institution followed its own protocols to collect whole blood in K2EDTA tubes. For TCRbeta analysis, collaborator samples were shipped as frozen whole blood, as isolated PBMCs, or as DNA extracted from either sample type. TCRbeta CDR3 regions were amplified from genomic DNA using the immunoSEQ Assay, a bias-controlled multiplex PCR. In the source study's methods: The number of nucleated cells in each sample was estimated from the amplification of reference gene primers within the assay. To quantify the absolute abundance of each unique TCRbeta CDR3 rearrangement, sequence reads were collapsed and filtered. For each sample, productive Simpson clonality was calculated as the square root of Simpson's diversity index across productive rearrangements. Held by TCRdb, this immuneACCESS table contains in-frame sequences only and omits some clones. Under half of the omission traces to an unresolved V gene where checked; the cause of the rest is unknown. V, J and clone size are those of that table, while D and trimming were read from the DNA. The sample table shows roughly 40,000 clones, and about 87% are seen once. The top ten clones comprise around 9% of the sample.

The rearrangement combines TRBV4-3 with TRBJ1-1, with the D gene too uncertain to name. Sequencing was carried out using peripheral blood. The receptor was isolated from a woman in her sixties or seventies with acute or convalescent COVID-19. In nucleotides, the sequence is TGCGCCAGCAGCCAAGAAGAGGCCACTGAAGCTTTCTTT. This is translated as CASSQEEATEAFF.